This T cell receptor (beta chain) emerged from a study of T and B cells in COVID-19 patients. Whole-study context: Comorbidities linked to unfavorable COVID-19 outcome were present in about 90% of the 20 active-infection patients. Study-wide findings and caveats: Clonality of TRB repertoires was high in active COVID-19; recovery brought above-healthy diversity and richness.

TRB rearrangements were amplified by multiplex PCR with BIOMED2 TRB-A/B primers. One entry per CDR3 protein results from TCRdb running MiXCR on the multiplex PCR reads. The data hold approximately 8,000 distinct CDR3 sequences, with roughly 27% observed a single time. Blood genomic DNA input for TRB amplification was about 250-550 ng. As for this clonotype: Its antigen is not identified.

From germline, CDR1 is MNHEY and CDR2 SVGAGI. This CDR3 region has 15 residues. V lost 11 bases, J lost 3 bases, and 22 bases lay in between. V is TRBV6-5 and J is TRBJ1-1; D might be TRBD1 (5 bases). The receptor was derived from a human donor with active COVID-19. The sequenced sample consisted of blood. The CDR3 region has the DNA TGTGCCTGCAACCCGAGCGGGGCGGGGGACACTGAAGCTTTCTTT. Its protein product is CACNPSGAGDTEAFF.